The 2 T cell receptor beta chains reported below all come from one sample, sequenced in a study of cytomegalovirus exposure and HLA in healthy donors. The data were produced by immunoSEQ multiplex PCR, yet TCRdb's version contains in-frame clones alone and is incomplete. The sample yields roughly 280,000 clones, 80% to 90% seen once. Sequenced input: PBMCs. These receptors all stem from a woman younger than 30 in good health and CMV-seronegative.

The chain uses TRBV9 and TRBJ2-1; 7 nucleotides agree with TRBD1. V was clipped by 5 bases and J by 8 bases; unmatched bases: 16. The germline gives CDR1 SGDLS, CDR2 YYNGEE. CDR3 size: 16 residues. CDR3 in amino acids: CASRARRTRGGDEQFF. CDR3 coding DNA: TGTGCCAGCAGGGCCCGTCGGACAAGAGGGGGCGATGAGCAGTTCTTC.

The genes are TRBV7-9 and TRBJ2-7; possible D gene TRBD1, 5 bases. Trimming shortened V by 1 base and J by 6 bases, and 10 bases separated the two germline ends. CDR3 length equals 13 residues. Looked up from germline, CDR1 is SEHNR and CDR2 is FQNEAQ (reference sequence). CDR3 bases: TGTGCCAGCAGCTTAGTATATCAGGGCGAGCAGTACTTC. This gives the protein CASSLVYQGEQYF.